The 14 T cell receptor beta chains in this list originate from one sample, sequenced in a study of cytomegalovirus exposure and HLA in healthy donors. A multiplex PCR was run with 60 Vbeta primers and 13 Jbeta primers. Data came from immunoSEQ multiplex PCR; TCRdb stores just in-frame clones and leaves some out. The data hold about 43,000 clones, with more than 45% observed a single time. Sequenced: PBMCs. These receptors all stem from a man in his sixties in good health and CMV-seronegative.

The chain uses TRBV5-8 and TRBJ2-1; 7 bases match TRBD2. This CDR3 comprises 13 residues. The J segment lost 6 bases and the V segment lost 0 bases, leaving 0 bases of the junction unmatched. The V gene's germline CDR1 is SGHTS and CDR2 YDEGEE. CDR3 residues: CASSLAGGNEQFF. CDR3 in DNA: TGTGCCAGCAGCTTGGCGGGGGGCAATGAGCAGTTCTTC. The full variable domain, rest sourced from reference TRBV5-8 and TRBJ2-1, is EAGVTQSPTHLIKTRGQQATLRCSPISGHTSVYWYQQALGLGLQFLLWYDEGEERNRGNFPPRFSGRQFPNYSSELNVNALELEDSALYLCASSLAGGNEQFFGPGTRLTVL.

V gene TRBV7-9 combines with J gene TRBJ2-3; TRBD1 might be the D (6 bases). Germline V gene lookup returns CDR1 SEHNR and CDR2 FQNEAQ (reference sequence). The CDR3 is 14 residues long. The V gene lost 3 bases and the J gene lost 2 bases, with 9 bases spanning the gap. The CDR3 spells CASSLDSTTDTQYF. The CDR3 bases are TGTGCCAGCAGCTTGGACAGCACCACAGATACGCAGTATTTT.

The chain is built from TRBV7-2 and TRBJ1-2; D is unresolved. The CDR3 is made up of 13 amino acids. Germline CDR1 is SGHTA and CDR2 is FQGNSA. V was clipped by 4 bases and J by 2 bases, with 8 bases between them. The CDR3 DNA reads TGTGCCAGCAGCTCCGCCCAGAACTATGGCTACACCTTC. It translates to CASSSAQNYGYTF.

In the case of this clone: At one boundary the junction diverges from the germline segment, which might be a read error. V and J are TRBV5-4 and TRBJ1-4; D remains ambiguous. Looked up from germline, CDR1 is SGHNT and CDR2 is YYREEE (reference sequence). The CDR3 sequence is 18 residues long. CDR3 residues: CASIWAGRVGSAAGGQAF. DNA of the CDR3: TGTGCCAGCATATGGGCGGGCCGAGTGGGCTCGGCGGCGGGAGGTCAAGCTTTT.

The V call is TRBV29-1, the J call TRBJ1-3; TRBD1 might be the D (5 bases). This CDR3 contains 12 residues. Trimming took 7 bases from V and 4 from J, leaving 11 bases between them. CDR1 and CDR2 (germline): SQVTM, ANQGSEA. CDR3 loop: CSARRTGNTIYF. CDR3 nucleotide sequence: TGCAGCGCCAGAAGGACAGGAAACACCATATATTTT.

The chain employs TRBV2 and TRBJ2-3; TRBD2 matches 7 bases. CDR1 SNHLY and CDR2 FYNNEI come from the germline V gene. J gave up 4 bases and V 6 bases, and 4 bases lay outside the gene matches. CDR3 length equals 13 residues. The CDR3 nucleotides read TGTGCCAGCAGCTGGGGAGGGGCAGATACGCAGTATTTT. It is translated as CASSWGGADTQYF.

This chain uses TRBV19 with TRBJ2-6; 8 bases agree with TRBD1. Germline values: CDR1 LNHDA, CDR2 SQIVND (reference sequence). Trimming at V came to 6 bases and at J to 3 bases, leaving 16 bases not matched to a gene. This CDR3 is 19 amino acids long. The CDR3 spells CASRSAGGRSAYGANVLTF. The CDR3 nucleotides are TGTGCCAGTAGGTCGGCAGGGGGCAGAAGTGCCTATGGGGCCAACGTCCTGACTTTC.

The rearrangement joins TRBV5-6 to TRBJ1-2, with D possibly TRBD1 on 6 matching bases. Germline V gene lookup returns CDR1 SGHDT and CDR2 YYEEEE. V lost 4 bases, J lost 2 bases, and 15 bases lay in between. The CDR3 is 15 amino acids. The CDR3 loop reads CASSPWDTKNYGYTF. The CDR3, as DNA: TGTGCCAGCAGCCCCTGGGACACGAAAAACTATGGCTACACCTTC.

CDR3 nucleotide sequence: TGTGCCAGCAACGGACAGGGAGACACTGAAGCTTTCTTT. Amino acid sequence: CASNGQGDTEAFF. This rearrangement joins TRBV21-1 to TRBJ1-1; the table's D call TRBD1 went unverified against the DNA. TRBV21-1 is given as a pseudogene. The CDR3 spans 13 residues.

In this sample, this clone turned up a few times. This chain connects TRBV7-9 to TRBJ2-2, with 10 nucleotides matching TRBD1. The CDR3 is made up of 16 amino acids. Germline loops: CDR1 SEHNR, CDR2 FQNEAQ (reference sequence). The J segment lost 4 bases and the V segment lost 5 bases, leaving 7 bases of the junction unmatched. The CDR3 is CASSRTTGGSTGELFF. The CDR3 nucleotides are TGTGCCAGCAGCCGAACGACAGGGGGCAGCACCGGGGAGCTGTTTTTT.

The chain recombines TRBV5-6 with TRBJ1-4; tentatively, D is TRBD1 (6 bases). Germline lookup yields CDR1 SGHDT and CDR2 YYEEEE. V lost 4 bases to trimming and J lost 6 bases, with 10 bases between them. The CDR3 sequence is 13 residues long. CDR3 in amino acids: CASSQTGDEKLFF. For the CDR3, the DNA is TGTGCCAGCAGCCAGACAGGAGATGAAAAACTGTTTTTT. Filled out from reference TRBV5-6 and TRBJ1-4, the complete variable domain reads DAGVTQSPTHLIKTRGQQVTLRCSPKSGHDTVSWYQQALGQGPQFIFQYYEEEERQRGNFPDRFSGHQFPNYSSELNVNALLLGDSALYLCASSQTGDEKLFFGSGTQLSVL.

The chain links TRBV18 to TRBJ1-1; 9 positions agree with TRBD1. The V and J ends lost 4 bases and 4 bases, in that order; junction bases with no gene match: 4. This CDR3 region has 14 residues. Germline CDR1 reads KGHSH; CDR2 reads LQKENI. The CDR3 coding sequence is TGTGCCAGCTCACAACAGGGGGCGCGCACTGAAGCTTTCTTT. Translating it yields CASSQQGARTEAFF.

This clone was recorded a few times. This chain connects TRBV5-8 to TRBJ2-1; 7 bases are a match to TRBD1. Germline V CDR1 and CDR2: SGHTS, YDEGEE. V trimming: 1 base; J trimming: 3 bases; junction bases outside the gene matches: 4. CDR3 size: 15 residues. The CDR3, as DNA: TGTGCCAGCAGCTTGATTCGGGACAGCTACAATGAGCAGTTCTTC. This gives the protein CASSLIRDSYNEQFF.

J is TRBJ2-2 and V is TRBV2, with 10 bases fitting TRBD2. V gave up 2 bases and J gave up 8 bases; unmatched junction bases: 8. Per germline, CDR1 SNHLY and CDR2 FYNNEI. The length of the CDR3 is 16 residues. The CDR3 DNA reads TGTGCCAGCAGTGAAACCAGCGGGAGGGCCCAGGGGGAGCTGTTTTTT. The encoded protein is CASSETSGRAQGELFF.